The clone carrying this TCR beta chain has just one count. Its target is not known. PCR amplification relied on 60 Vbeta primers (plus 13 Jbeta primers). Repertoires were generated with immunoSEQ multiplex PCR, while TCRdb's copy carries only in-frame clones and drops some. The sample gives roughly 150,000 clones, 80% to 90% of which show up once; about 2.7% is in the top ten. Trimming removed 3 bases from V and 4 bases from J; junction bases left unmatched: 7. The CDR3 loop spans 15 amino acids. Germline V CDR1 and CDR2: SGHVS, FNYEAQ. The data were taken from a study of cytomegalovirus exposure and HLA in healthy donors. Findings and caveats of the study: In an earlier analysis, in approximately 630 donors, most V segments appeared productive either ~90% or ~30% of the time.

The source of this sequence is a man aged 25 to 40 in good health and CMV-seropositive. J is TRBJ2-3 and V is TRBV7-6; TRBD1 aligns across 7 bases. The specimen was PBMCs. The CDR3 reads CASSFHIGGPDTQYF. The CDR3 bases are TGTGCCAGCAGCTTCCACATAGGGGGCCCAGATACGCAGTATTTT. The variable domain in full, with the rest retrieved from reference TRBV7-6 and TRBJ2-3, is GAGVSQSPRYKVTKRGQDVALRCDPISGHVSLYWYRQALGQGPEFLTYFNYEAQQDKSGLPNDRFSAERPEGSISTLTIQRTEQRDSAMYRCASSFHIGGPDTQYFGPGTRLTVL.